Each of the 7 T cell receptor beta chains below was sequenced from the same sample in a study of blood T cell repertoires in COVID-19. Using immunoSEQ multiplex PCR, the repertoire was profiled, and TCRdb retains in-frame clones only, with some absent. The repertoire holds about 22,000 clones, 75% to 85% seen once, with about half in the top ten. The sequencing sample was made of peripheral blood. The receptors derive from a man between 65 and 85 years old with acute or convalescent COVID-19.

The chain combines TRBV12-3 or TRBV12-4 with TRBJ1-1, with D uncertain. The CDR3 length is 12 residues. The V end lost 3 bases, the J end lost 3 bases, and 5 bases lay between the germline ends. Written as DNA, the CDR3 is TGTGCCAGCAGTTTTGAGCACACTGAAGCTTTCTTT. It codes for CASSFEHTEAFF.

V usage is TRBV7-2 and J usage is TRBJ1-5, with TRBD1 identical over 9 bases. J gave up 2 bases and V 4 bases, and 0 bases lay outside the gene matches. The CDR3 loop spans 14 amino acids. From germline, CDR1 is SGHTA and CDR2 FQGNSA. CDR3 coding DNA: TGTGCCAGCAGCTGGACAGGGGGCAATCAGCCCCAGCATTTT. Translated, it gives CASSWTGGNQPQHF. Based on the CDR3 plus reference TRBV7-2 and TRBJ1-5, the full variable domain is GAGVSQSPSNKVTEKGKDVELRCDPISGHTALYWYRQSLGQGLEFLIYFQGNSAPDKSGLPSDRFSAERTGGSVSTLTIQRTQQEDSAVYLCASSWTGGNQPQHFGDGTRLSIL.

CDR3 in amino acids: CASSAQGGEQFF. Here the CDR3 DNA reads TGTGCCAGCAGTGCCCAGGGGGGAGAGCAGTTCTTC. The genes are TRBV6-4 and TRBJ2-1; D may be TRBD1 (7 bases). The V gene lost 4 bases and the J gene lost 10 bases, with 11 bases spanning the gap. The CDR3 consists of 12 residues. The germline V gene encodes CDR1 MRHNA and CDR2 SNTAGT.

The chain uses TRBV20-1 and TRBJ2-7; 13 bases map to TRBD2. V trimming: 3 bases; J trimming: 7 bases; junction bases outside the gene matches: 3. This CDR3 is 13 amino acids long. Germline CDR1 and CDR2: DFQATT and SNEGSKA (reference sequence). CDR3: CSASLLAGGEQYF. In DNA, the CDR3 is TGCAGTGCTAGTTTACTAGCGGGAGGGGAGCAGTACTTC.

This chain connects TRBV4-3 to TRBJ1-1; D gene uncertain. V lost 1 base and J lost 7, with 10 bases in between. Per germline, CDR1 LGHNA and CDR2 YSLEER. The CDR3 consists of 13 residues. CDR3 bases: TGCGCCAGCAGCCAAGCTACAGTCGATGAAGCTTTCTTT. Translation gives CASSQATVDEAFF.

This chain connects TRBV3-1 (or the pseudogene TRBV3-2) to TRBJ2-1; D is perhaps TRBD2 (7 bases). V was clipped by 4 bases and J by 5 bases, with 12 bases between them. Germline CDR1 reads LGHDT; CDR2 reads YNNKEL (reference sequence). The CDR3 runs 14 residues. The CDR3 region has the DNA TGTGCCAGCAGCCGCGGGGGCGCGGACAATGAGCAGTTCTTC. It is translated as CASSRGGADNEQFF.

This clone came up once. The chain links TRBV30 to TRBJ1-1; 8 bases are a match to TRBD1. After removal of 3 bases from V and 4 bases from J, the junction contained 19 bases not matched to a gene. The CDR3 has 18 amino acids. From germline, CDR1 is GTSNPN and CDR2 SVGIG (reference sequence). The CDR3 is CAWRRRGSGQGVPTEAFF. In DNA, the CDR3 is TGTGCCTGGAGACGTAGAGGCTCCGGACAGGGAGTACCCACTGAAGCTTTCTTT.